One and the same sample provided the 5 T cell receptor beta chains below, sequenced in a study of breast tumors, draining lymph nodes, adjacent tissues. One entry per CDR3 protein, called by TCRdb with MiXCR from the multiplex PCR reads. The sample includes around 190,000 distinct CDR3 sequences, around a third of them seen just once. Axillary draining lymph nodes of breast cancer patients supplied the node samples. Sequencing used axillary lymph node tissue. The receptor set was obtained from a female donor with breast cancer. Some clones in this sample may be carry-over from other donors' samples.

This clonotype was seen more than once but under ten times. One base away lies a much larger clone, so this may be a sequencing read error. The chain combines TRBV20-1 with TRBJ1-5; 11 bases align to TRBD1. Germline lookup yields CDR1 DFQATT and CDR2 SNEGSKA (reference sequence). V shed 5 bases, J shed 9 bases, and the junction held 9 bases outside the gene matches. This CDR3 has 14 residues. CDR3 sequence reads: CSAPSGQGDPPQHF. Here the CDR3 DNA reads TGCAGTGCTCCGTCGGGACAGGGGGATCCGCCCCAGCATTTT.

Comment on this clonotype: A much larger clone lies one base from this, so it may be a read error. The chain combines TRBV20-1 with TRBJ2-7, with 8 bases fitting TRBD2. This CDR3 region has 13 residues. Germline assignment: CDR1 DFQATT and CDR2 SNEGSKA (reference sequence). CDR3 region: CSVLPGGAYAQYF. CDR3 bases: TGCAGTGTTCTACCCGGGGGGGCCTACGCGCAGTACTTC.

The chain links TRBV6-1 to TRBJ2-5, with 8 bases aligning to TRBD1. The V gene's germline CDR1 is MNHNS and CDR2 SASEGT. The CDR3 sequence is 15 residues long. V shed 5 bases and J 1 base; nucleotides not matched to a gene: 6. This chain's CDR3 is CASSRGTGSQETQYF. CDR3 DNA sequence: TGTGCCAGCAGTCGAGGGACAGGCAGCCAAGAGACCCAGTACTTC.

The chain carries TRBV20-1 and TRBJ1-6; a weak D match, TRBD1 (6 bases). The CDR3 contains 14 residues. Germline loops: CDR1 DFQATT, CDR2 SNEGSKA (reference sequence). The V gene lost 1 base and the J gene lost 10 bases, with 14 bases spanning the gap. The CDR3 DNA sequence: TGCAGTGCTAGAGCGTACAGGGTAGGGTCACCCCTCCACTTT. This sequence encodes CSARAYRVGSPLHF.

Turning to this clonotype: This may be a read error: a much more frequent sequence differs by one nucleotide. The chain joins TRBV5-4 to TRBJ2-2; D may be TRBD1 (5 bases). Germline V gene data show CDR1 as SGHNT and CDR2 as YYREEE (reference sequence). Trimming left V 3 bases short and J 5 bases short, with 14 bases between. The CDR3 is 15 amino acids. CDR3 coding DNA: TGTGCCAGCAGCTCATGGACACTGGGAACCGGGGAGCTGTTTTTT. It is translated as CASSSWTLGTGELFF.